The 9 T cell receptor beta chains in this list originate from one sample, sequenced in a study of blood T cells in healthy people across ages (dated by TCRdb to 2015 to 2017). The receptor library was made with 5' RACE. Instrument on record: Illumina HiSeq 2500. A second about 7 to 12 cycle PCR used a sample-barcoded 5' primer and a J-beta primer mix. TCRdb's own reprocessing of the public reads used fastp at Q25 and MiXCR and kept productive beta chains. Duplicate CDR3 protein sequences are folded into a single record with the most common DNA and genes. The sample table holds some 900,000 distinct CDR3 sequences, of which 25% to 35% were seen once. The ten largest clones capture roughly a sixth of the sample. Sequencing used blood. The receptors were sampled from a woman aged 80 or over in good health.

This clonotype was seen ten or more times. The chain's CDR3 is CASSLGFREKLFF. The CDR3 region has the DNA TGTGCCAGCAGCTTAGGGTTTAGGGAAAAACTGTTTTTT. V gene TRBV7-2 combines with J gene TRBJ1-4; D uncertain. This CDR3 has 13 residues. The V gene's germline CDR1 is SGHTA and CDR2 FQGNSA. The ends were cut back, 1 base at V and 8 bases at J, with 8 bases in the middle.

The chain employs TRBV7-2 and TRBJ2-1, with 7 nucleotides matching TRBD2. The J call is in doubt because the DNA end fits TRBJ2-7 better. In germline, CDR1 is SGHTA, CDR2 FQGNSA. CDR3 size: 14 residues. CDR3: CASSLSGAYNEQYF. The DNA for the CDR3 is TGTGCCAGCAGCTTAAGCGGGGCCTACAATGAGCAGTACTTC.

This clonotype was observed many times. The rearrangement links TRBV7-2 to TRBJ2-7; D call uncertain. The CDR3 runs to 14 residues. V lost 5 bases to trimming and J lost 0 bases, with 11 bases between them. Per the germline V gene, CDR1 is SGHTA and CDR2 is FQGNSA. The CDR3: CASSLTKNSYEQYF. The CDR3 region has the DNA TGTGCCAGCAGCCTGACCAAGAACTCCTACGAGCAGTACTTC.

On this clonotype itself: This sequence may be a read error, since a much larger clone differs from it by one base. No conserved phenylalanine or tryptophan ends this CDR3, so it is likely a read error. The CDR3 reads CASSQDVQRGYNEQFL. The CDR3 DNA follows: TGTGCCAGCAGCCAAGATGTCCAGCGGGGTTACAATGAGCAGTTCTTA. This chain connects TRBV4-2 to TRBJ2-1; 7 bases match TRBD2. Trimming took 0 bases from V and 4 from J; bases not matched to a gene: 6. CDR1 LGHNA and CDR2 YNFKEQ come from the germline V gene. The CDR3 extends over 16 amino acids.

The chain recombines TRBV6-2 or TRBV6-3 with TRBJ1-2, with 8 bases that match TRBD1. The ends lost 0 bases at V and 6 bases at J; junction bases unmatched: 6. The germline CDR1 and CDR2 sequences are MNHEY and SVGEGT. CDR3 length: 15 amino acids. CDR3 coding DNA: TGTGCCAGCAGTTACTCCGGCAGGGGGCGCAATGGCTACACCTTC. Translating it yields CASSYSGRGRNGYTF.

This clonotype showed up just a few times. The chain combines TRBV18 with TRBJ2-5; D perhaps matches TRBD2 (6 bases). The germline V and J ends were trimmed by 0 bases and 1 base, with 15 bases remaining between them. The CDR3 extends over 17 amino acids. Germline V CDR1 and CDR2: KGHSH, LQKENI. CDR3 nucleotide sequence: TGTGCCAGCTCACCACCGGGACTTGCGCCGTCCCAAGAGACCCAGTACTTC. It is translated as CASSPPGLAPSQETQYF.

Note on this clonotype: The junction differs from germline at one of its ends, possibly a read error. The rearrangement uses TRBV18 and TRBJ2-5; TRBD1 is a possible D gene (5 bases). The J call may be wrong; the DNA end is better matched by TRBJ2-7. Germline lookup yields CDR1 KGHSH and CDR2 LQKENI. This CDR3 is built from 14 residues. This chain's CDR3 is CASSYTGFSHEQYF. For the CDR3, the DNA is TGTGCCAGCTCGTATACAGGATTCTCCCACGAGCAGTACTTC.

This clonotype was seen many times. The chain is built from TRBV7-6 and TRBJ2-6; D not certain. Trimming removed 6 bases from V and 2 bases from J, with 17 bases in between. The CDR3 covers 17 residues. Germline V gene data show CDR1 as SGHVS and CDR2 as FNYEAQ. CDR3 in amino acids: CASSPLYRATGANVLTF. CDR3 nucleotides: TGTGCCAGCAGTCCACTATACAGAGCAACTGGGGCCAACGTCCTGACTTTC.

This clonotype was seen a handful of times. DNA of the CDR3: TGTGCCAGCAGTGTTTTCTTGGAAAAACTGTTTTTT. Translated: CASSVFLEKLFF. The genes are TRBV2 and TRBJ1-4; D unclear. V was shortened by 4 bases and J by 8 bases, with 8 bases between the two germline ends. From germline, CDR1 is SNHLY and CDR2 FYNNEI. This CDR3 comprises 12 residues.